This TCR beta chain emerged from a study of OX40 agonist ivuxolimab in advanced cancers. Study observations and caveats: The CD4+ and CD8+ T cells in the blood had expanded clonally by week 6 at 0.1 to 3.0 mg/kg.

The ends lost 4 bases at V and 1 base at J; junction bases unmatched: 7. The CDR3 sequence is 17 residues long. Germline values: CDR1 SGHRS, CDR2 YFSETQ. Method: immunoSEQ multiplex PCR; TCRdb's copy keeps in-frame clones and lacks some. The sample carries around 38,000 clones, roughly 80% recorded once. On this clone itself: The target antigen is unknown.

The chain recombines TRBV5-1 with TRBJ2-7, with 14 positions matching TRBD2. The sequencing used CD4+ or CD8+ T cells sorted from blood, collected in a trial of the OX40 agonist ivuxolimab. This TCR came from an adult with an advanced solid tumor such as melanoma, head and neck, liver or kidney cancer. The CDR3, as DNA: TGCGCCAGCAGCCAAGGGACTAGCGGGAGTGTTTCCTACGAGCAGTACTTC. Its translation is CASSQGTSGSVSYEQYF.